These 21 T cell receptor beta chains share one sample of origin, sequenced in a study of T cell changes during pregnancy in multiple sclerosis. TCRdb keeps only in-frame clones here, not all; method: immunoSEQ multiplex PCR. The table lists 30,000 to 40,000 clones, 88% of them singletons. The sample was CD8+ T cells from peripheral blood mononuclear cells, taken in the third trimester of pregnancy. The receptors were gathered from a female donor with multiple sclerosis, enrolled in a pregnancy study.

This sequence joins TRBV27 and TRBJ1-6, with D possibly matching TRBD1 (6 bases). The germline V gene encodes CDR1 MNHEY and CDR2 SMNVEV (reference sequence). The CDR3 loop spans 16 amino acids. Trimming took off 6 bases at V and 3 bases at J, with 15 bases between the two ends. Here the CDR3 reads CASSDLDSLYNSPLHF. The CDR3 nucleotides are TGTGCCAGCAGCGACTTGGACAGTCTCTATAATTCACCCCTCCACTTT.

This clone counts as medium-sized. The genes are TRBV14 and TRBJ1-3; 7 nucleotides align to TRBD1. CDR3 size: 14 residues. The J segment lost 0 bases and the V segment lost 4 bases, leaving 0 bases of the junction unmatched. CDR1 is SGHDN and CDR2 is FVKESK in the germline V gene. CDR3 DNA: TGTGCCAGCAGCCGGACAGGCTCTGGAAACACCATATATTTT. Translation gives CASSRTGSGNTIYF.

The rearrangement uses TRBV4-1 and TRBJ2-7; TRBD1 is a possible D gene (7 bases). V was cut by 3 bases and J by 3 bases, with 18 bases left in between. The CDR3 is 16 amino acids. Looked up from germline, CDR1 is MGHRA and CDR2 is YSYEKL. CDR3 DNA: TGCGCCAGCAGCCAGAGGGGGCCCGGAGGGAACTACGAGCAGTACTTC. It translates to CASSQRGPGGNYEQYF.

The sample holds one count of this clone. The chain uses TRBV4-3 and TRBJ1-1; D is ambiguous. From germline, CDR1 is LGHNA and CDR2 YSLEER. The CDR3 is 14 amino acids. Trimming took off 0 bases at V and 3 bases at J, with 8 bases between the two ends. CDR3 DNA sequence: TGCGCCAGCAGCCAAGACCACGGGTACACTGAAGCTTTCTTT. Translation gives CASSQDHGYTEAFF.

The chain has TRBV5-1 and TRBJ2-7; TRBD1 aligns across 7 bases. The V and J ends lost 0 bases and 2 bases, in that order; junction bases with no gene match: 8. The CDR3 sequence is 16 residues long. Germline CDR1 SGHRS, CDR2 YFSETQ. The CDR3 loop is CASSLGTGTDPYEQYF. In DNA form, the CDR3 reads TGCGCCAGCAGCTTGGGGACCGGGACAGACCCCTACGAGCAGTACTTC.

The rearrangement joins TRBV6-1 to TRBJ1-2; tentative D call: TRBD1 (6 bases). CDR1 is MNHNS and CDR2 is SASEGT in the germline V gene. Trimming took 0 bases from V and 8 from J, leaving 16 bases between them. The CDR3 sequence is 15 residues long. CDR3 sequence reads: CASSEALGDTRGYTF. The CDR3, as DNA: TGTGCCAGCAGTGAAGCACTAGGGGACACGCGAGGCTACACCTTC.

The chain combines TRBV4-3 with TRBJ1-4; weak D call: TRBD1 (6 bases). From germline, CDR1 is LGHNA and CDR2 YSLEER. The CDR3 runs to 16 residues. The germline V and J ends were trimmed by 4 bases and 8 bases, with 20 bases remaining between them. Here the CDR3 DNA reads TGCGCCAGCAGCCGACTATTAGGGGGTATGGGAGAAAAACTGTTTTTT. Its protein product is CASSRLLGGMGEKLFF.

The chain uses TRBV10-1 and TRBJ2-2; 9 bases map to TRBD2. V shed 8 bases and J 4 bases; nucleotides not matched to a gene: 5. Per germline, CDR1 WNHNN and CDR2 SYGVQD (reference sequence). The CDR3 is 14 amino acids. The CDR3 is CASLGLALTGELFF. CDR3 nucleotide sequence: TGCGCCAGCCTTGGACTAGCGCTCACCGGGGAGCTGTTTTTT.

V gene TRBV5-6 combines with J gene TRBJ1-1; no reliable D call. Per the germline V gene, CDR1 is SGHDT and CDR2 is YYEEEE. This CDR3 is built from 15 residues. V gave up 2 bases and J gave up 1 base, with 12 bases separating them. In DNA, the CDR3 is TGTGCCAGCAGCTTCGGAGAACGGGGGAACACTGAAGCTTTCTTT. Translation gives CASSFGERGNTEAFF.

CDR3 region: CASSSLQGSKAFF. In DNA form, the CDR3 reads TGTGCCAGCAGCTCCCTTCAGGGCAGCAAGGCTTTCTTT. The rearrangement uses TRBV5-6 and TRBJ1-1, with a weak D call TRBD1 (5 bases). V was clipped by 3 bases and J by 11 bases, with 17 bases between them. Germline lookup yields CDR1 SGHDT and CDR2 YYEEEE. The CDR3 runs to 13 residues.

This chain uses TRBV7-2 with TRBJ1-5; 7 nucleotides agree with TRBD1. The junction had 6 bases not matched to a gene; V was cut back by 7 bases and J by 0 bases. The V gene's germline CDR1 is SGHTA and CDR2 FQGNSA. The CDR3 extends over 15 amino acids. The CDR3 nucleotides read TGTGCCAGCACCCCAAACAGGGGTAGCAATCAGCCCCAGCATTTT. It codes for CASTPNRGSNQPQHF.

The chain links TRBV25-1 to TRBJ1-5; TRBD1 matches 8 bases. The germline V gene has CDR1 MGHDK and CDR2 SYGVNS. J lost 0 bases, V lost 6 bases, and 13 bases had no gene match. This CDR3 is 18 amino acids long. The CDR3 sequence: CASSPGTGHEYSNQPQHF. Here the CDR3 DNA reads TGTGCCAGCAGCCCTGGGACAGGACATGAATATAGCAATCAGCCCCAGCATTTT.

The chain is built from TRBV11-2 and TRBJ2-3; TRBD2 matches 9 bases. This CDR3 contains 16 residues. V shed 5 bases and J 4 bases; nucleotides not matched to a gene: 10. The germline CDR1 and CDR2 sequences are SGHAT and FQNNGV. CDR3 in DNA: TGTGCCAGCAGCCTGTTTAGCGGGGGAGCGGCAGATACGCAGTATTTT. Translation: CASSLFSGGAADTQYF.

This clone showed up just a few times. The gene calls are TRBV5-1 and TRBJ2-3; D may be TRBD2 (6 bases). The ends were cut back, 3 bases at V and 1 base at J, with 21 bases in the middle. Looked up from germline, CDR1 is SGHRS and CDR2 is YFSETQ. The CDR3 runs 18 residues. The CDR3: CASSWGVASVVGTDTQYF. In DNA, the CDR3 is TGCGCCAGCAGCTGGGGGGTGGCCAGTGTGGTGGGCACAGATACGCAGTATTTT.

The chain has TRBV5-1 and TRBJ1-1; D gene ambiguous. The CDR3 has 14 amino acids. V was shortened by 0 bases and J by 1 base, with 7 bases between the two germline ends. Germline assignment: CDR1 SGHRS and CDR2 YFSETQ. The CDR3 spells CASSLAPGNTEAFF. The CDR3 DNA follows: TGCGCCAGCAGCTTGGCCCCAGGGAACACTGAAGCTTTCTTT.

V gene TRBV6-5 combines with J gene TRBJ1-3; possible D gene TRBD1, 5 bases. Germline V gene lookup returns CDR1 MNHEY and CDR2 SVGAGI. The CDR3 contains 15 residues. Trimming pared 9 bases from V and 0 bases from J, leaving 15 bases between. The CDR3: CARRQKSRSGNTIYF. CDR3 DNA sequence: TGTGCCAGGAGACAGAAATCCCGCTCTGGAAACACCATATATTTT.

This chain connects TRBV9 to TRBJ2-5; possibly TRBD2 for D (7 bases). The V and J ends lost 4 bases and 5 bases respectively, with 18 bases between them. Germline lookup yields CDR1 SGDLS and CDR2 YYNGEE. CDR3 size: 15 residues. The CDR3 sequence is CASSPEGGGMETQYF. CDR3 nucleotides: TGTGCCAGCAGCCCAGAAGGGGGGGGGATGGAGACCCAGTACTTC.

The chain combines TRBV4-1 with TRBJ2-2; 7 bases match TRBD1. After removal of 0 bases from V and 5 bases from J, the junction contained 0 bases not matched to a gene. CDR1 and CDR2 from the germline V gene are MGHRA and YSYEKL. This CDR3 is 14 amino acids long. DNA for the CDR3: TGCGCCAGCAGCCAAGAACAGGGGACCGGGGAGCTGTTTTTT. Its translation is CASSQEQGTGELFF.

V and J are TRBV19 and TRBJ1-4; possibly TRBD1 for D (5 bases). This CDR3 is built from 15 residues. Trimming cost V 5 bases and J 3 bases, with 13 bases left between them. Germline-derived CDR1 and CDR2 are LNHDA and SQIVND (reference sequence). The CDR3 DNA sequence: TGTGCCAGTAGTTTACTCAGGGCAGCTAATGAAAAACTGTTTTTT. It codes for CASSLLRAANEKLFF.

The chain has TRBV7-9 and TRBJ2-3, with D uncertain. Germline values: CDR1 SEHNR, CDR2 FQNEAQ (reference sequence). The CDR3 is made up of 13 amino acids. Trimming shortened V by 5 bases and J by 2 bases, and 8 bases separated the two germline ends. The CDR3 loop reads CASSPPLTDTQYF. For the CDR3, the DNA is TGTGCCAGCAGCCCCCCCCTCACAGATACGCAGTATTTT.

This chain links TRBV30 with TRBJ2-1, with D perhaps matching TRBD1 (6 bases). Germline-derived CDR1 and CDR2 are GTSNPN and SVGIG (reference sequence). V gave up 0 bases and J gave up 0 bases, with 18 bases separating them. The CDR3 extends over 18 amino acids. The CDR3 reads CAWSVPFQGSPSYNEQFF. The CDR3 coding sequence is TGTGCCTGGAGTGTACCCTTTCAGGGGTCTCCCTCCTACAATGAGCAGTTCTTC.